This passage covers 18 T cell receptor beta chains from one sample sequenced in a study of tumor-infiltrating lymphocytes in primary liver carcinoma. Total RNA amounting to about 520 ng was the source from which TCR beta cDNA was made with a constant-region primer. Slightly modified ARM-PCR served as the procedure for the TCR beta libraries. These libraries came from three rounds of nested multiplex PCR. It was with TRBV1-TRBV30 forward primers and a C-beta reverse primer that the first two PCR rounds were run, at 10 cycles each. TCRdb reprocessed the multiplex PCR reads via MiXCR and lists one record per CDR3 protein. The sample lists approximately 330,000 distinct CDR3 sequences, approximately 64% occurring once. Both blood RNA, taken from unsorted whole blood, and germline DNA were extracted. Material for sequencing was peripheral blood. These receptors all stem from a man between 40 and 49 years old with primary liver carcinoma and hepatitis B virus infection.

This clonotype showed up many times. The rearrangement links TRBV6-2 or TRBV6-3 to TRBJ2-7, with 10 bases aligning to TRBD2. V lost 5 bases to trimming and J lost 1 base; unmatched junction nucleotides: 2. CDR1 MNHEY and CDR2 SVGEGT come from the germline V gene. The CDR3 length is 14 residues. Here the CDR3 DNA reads TGTGCCAGCAGTGTTAGCGGGGGGTCCTACGAGCAGTACTTC. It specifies CASSVSGGSYEQYF.

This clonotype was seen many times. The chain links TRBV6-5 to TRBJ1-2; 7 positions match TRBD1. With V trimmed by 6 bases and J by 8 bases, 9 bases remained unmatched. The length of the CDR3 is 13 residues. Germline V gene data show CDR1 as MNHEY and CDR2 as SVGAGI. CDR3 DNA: TGTGCCAGCAGCGAGACAGGGTCATGGGGCTACACCTTC. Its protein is CASSETGSWGYTF.

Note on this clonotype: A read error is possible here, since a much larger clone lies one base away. The CDR3 spells CASSWQGRTDTQYF. The CDR3 DNA follows: TGTGCCAGCAGTTGGCAGGGACGCACAGATACGCAGTATTTT. This chain uses TRBV12-3 or TRBV12-4 with TRBJ2-3; D assignment may be TRBD1 or TRBD2 (5 bases each). V lost 4 bases and J 1 base, leaving 9 bases between the germline ends. This CDR3 is built from 14 residues.

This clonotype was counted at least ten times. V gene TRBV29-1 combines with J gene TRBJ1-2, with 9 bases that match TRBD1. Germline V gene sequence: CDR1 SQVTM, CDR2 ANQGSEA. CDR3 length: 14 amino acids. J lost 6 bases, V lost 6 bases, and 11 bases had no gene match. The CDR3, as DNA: TGCAGCGTGGATAGCTACAGGGGGCTTGATGGCTACACCTTC. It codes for CSVDSYRGLDGYTF.

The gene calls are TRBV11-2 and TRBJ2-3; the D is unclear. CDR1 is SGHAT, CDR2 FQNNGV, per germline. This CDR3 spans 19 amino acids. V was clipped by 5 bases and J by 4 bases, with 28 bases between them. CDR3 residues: CASSLVVGPPTTRADTQYF. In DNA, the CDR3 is TGTGCCAGCAGCCTCGTAGTCGGGCCTCCCACAACCCGTGCAGATACGCAGTATTTT.

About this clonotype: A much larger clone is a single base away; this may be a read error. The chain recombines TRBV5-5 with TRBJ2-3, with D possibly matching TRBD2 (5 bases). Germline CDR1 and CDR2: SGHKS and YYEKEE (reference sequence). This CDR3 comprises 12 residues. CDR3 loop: CVSSFGLDTQYF. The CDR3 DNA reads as TGTGTCAGCAGCTTTGGACTCGATACGCAGTATTTT.

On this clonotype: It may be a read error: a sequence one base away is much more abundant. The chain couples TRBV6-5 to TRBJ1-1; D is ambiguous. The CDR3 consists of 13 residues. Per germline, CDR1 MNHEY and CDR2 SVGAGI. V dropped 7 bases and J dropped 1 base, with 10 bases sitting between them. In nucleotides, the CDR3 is TGTGCCAGCACTATGAGTACGAACACTGAAGCTTTCTTT. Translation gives CASTMSTNTEAFF.

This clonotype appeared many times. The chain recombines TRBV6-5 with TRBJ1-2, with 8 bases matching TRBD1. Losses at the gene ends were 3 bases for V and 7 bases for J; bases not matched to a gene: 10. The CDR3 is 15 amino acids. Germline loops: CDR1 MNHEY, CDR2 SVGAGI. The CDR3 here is CASSYSPGGERGYTF. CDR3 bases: TGTGCCAGCAGTTATAGTCCAGGGGGCGAACGTGGCTACACCTTC.

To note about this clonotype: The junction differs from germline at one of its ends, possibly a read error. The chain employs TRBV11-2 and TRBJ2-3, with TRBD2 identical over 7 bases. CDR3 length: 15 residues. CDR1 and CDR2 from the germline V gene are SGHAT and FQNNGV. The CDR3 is CSSSLGLEPTDTQYF. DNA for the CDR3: TGTTCCAGCAGCTTAGGACTAGAACCCACAGATACACAGTATTTT. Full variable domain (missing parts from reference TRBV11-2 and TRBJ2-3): EAGVAQSPRYKIIEKRQSVAFWCNPISGHATLYWYQQILGQGPKLLIQFQNNGVVDDSQLPKDRFSAERLKGVDSTLKIQPAKLEDSAVYLCSSSLGLEPTDTQYFGPGTRLTVL.

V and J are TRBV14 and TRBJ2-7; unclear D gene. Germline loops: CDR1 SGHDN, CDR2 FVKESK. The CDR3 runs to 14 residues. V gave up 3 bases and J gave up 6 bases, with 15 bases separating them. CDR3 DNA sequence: TGTGCCAGCAGCCATGGGCGGAGTTGTGGCGAGCAGTACTTC. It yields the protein CASSHGRSCGEQYF. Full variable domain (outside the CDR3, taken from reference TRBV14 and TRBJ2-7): EAGVTQFPSHSVIEKGQTVTLRCDPISGHDNLYWYRRVMGKEIKFLLHFVKESKQDESGMPNNRFLAERTGGTYSTLKVQPAELEDSGVYFCASSHGRSCGEQYFGPGTRLTVT.

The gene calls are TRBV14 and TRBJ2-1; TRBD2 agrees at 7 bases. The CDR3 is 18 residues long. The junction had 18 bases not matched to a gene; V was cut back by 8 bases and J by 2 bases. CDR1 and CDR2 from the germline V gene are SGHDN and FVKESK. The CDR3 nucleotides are TGTGCCAGCCCACCGGTACAAGGAAAGCGGGACCCCTACAATGAGCAGTTCTTC. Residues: CASPPVQGKRDPYNEQFF.

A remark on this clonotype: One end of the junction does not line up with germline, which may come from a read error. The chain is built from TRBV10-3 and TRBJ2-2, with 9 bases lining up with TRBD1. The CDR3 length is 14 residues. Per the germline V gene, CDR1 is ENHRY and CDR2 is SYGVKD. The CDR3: CAISGTGSTGELFF. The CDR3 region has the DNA TGTGCCATTAGTGGGACAGGGAGCACCGGGGAGCTGTTTTTT.

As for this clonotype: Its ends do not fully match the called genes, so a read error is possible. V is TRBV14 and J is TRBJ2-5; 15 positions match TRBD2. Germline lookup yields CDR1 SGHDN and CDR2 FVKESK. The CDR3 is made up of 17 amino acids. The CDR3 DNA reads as TGTGCCAGCAGCCACGGACTAGCGGGAGGGAACCAAGAGACCCACTACTTC. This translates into CASSHGLAGGNQETHYF.

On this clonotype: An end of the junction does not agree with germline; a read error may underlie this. DNA for the CDR3: TGTGCCAACAGCTTAGCGCAGGCCACAGATACGCAGTATTTT. It codes for CANSLAQATDTQYF. This sequence joins TRBV7-9 and TRBJ2-3, with a tentative D call TRBD2 (5 bases). The CDR3 runs to 14 residues. Looked up from germline, CDR1 is SEHNR and CDR2 is FQNEAQ (reference sequence).

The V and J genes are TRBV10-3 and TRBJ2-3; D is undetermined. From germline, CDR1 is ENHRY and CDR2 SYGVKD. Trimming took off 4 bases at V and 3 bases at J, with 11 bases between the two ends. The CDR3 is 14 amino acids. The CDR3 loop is CAISVLGSTDTQYF. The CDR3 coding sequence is TGTGCCATCAGTGTCCTGGGGTCGACAGATACGCAGTATTTT.

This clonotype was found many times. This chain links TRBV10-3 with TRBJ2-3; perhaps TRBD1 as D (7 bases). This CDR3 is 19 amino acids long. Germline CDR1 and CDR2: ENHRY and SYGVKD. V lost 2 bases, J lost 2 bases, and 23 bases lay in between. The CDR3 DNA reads TGTGCCATCAGTGAGAAGGGTCAGGGGGGATCCAAAATCACAGATACGCAGTATTTT. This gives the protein CAISEKGQGGSKITDTQYF.

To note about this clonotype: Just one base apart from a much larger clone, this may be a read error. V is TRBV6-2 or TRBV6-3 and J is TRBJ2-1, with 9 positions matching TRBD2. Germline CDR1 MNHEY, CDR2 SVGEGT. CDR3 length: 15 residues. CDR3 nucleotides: TGTGCCAGCCACAGACTAGCGGACTCCTGCAATGAGCAGTTCTTC. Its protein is CASHRLADSCNEQFF.

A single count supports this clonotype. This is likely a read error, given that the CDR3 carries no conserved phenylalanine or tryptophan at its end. DNA of the CDR3: TGTGCCAGCAGCTCGGGACGGGGAGGTCCCTACGAGCAGTACTAC. Its translation is CASSSGRGGPYEQYY. The chain is built from TRBV11-1 and TRBJ2-7, with TRBD2 as a possible D gene (6 bases). The V and J ends lost 4 bases and 2 bases respectively, with 15 bases between them. Germline V lookup: CDR1 SGHAT, CDR2 FQDESV (reference sequence). The CDR3 runs 15 residues.